This is a list of T cell receptor beta chains from one sample in a study of CD4 T cells in relation to SARS-CoV-2 and coronaviruses. TCRdb keeps only in-frame clones here, not all; method: immunoSEQ multiplex PCR. The data show more than 9,000 clones, about 90% seen once. Material: naive CD4+ T cells from PBMCs. Every receptor here comes from an adult with COVID-19. CDR3s include the opening cysteine and the closing phenylalanine or tryptophan. Not all rows give a size; the values are once, few, many and, for expanded clones, a class.

size	V	J	CDR3
-	TRBV27	TRBJ1-6	CASSLWQGLTSYNSPLHF
-	TRBV4-1	TRBJ1-3	CASSQERIGNTIYF
-	TRBV10-3	TRBJ1-5	CAISGQGAGQPQHF
-	TRBV24-1	TRBJ2-1	CATSDSGHSGKNEQFF
few	TRBV3-1/TRBV3-2	TRBJ1-5	CASSQDPQGLGQPQHF
-	TRBV15	TRBJ1-5	CATSPTGGNQPQHF
-	TRBV7-2	TRBJ2-3	CASSLLTGGLRTDTQYF
once	TRBV5-1	TRBJ1-2	CASRVAQDNYGYTF
once	TRBV25-1	TRBJ1-4	CASSPPGGGEKLFF
-	TRBV6-5	TRBJ2-6	CASSYSRNTGANVLTF
-	TRBV12-3/TRBV12-4	TRBJ1-2	CASIHTNYGYTF
once	TRBV28	TRBJ1-5	CASRRQGSHQPQHF
-	TRBV29-1	TRBJ1-4	CSVRAEDEKLFF
-	TRBV18	TRBJ1-4	CASSPGTGNEKLFF
-	TRBV9	TRBJ2-5	CASSIQGGQETQYF
-	TRBV6-5	TRBJ1-4	CASSYTNRDGEKLFF
-	TRBV2	TRBJ2-3	CASSAGLAGSTDTQYF
few	TRBV5-1	TRBJ1-6	CASSLRVDSPLHF
-	TRBV3-1/TRBV3-2	TRBJ1-4	CASSGGAGEKLFF
-	TRBV4-3	TRBJ1-3	CASSQEGGGSSGNTIYF
-	TRBV6-5	TRBJ2-1	CASTPDRRLQFF
-	TRBV7-2	TRBJ2-6	CASSTTGSGANVLTF
-	TRBV4-2	TRBJ1-6	CASSKTEPRTDSPLHF
-	TRBV19	TRBJ1-1	CASSPKGGVYTEAFF
-	TRBV15	TRBJ1-1	CATSRGVTGLRNTEAFF
-	TRBV13	TRBJ2-5	CASSLGPRLETQYF
-	TRBV9	TRBJ2-1	CASSPPAELDEQFF
-	TRBV12-3/TRBV12-4	TRBJ2-7	CASTKGYSEQYF
-	TRBV15	TRBJ1-2	CATSRDRGYGYTF
few	TRBV18	TRBJ1-2	CASSPPGGTYGYTF
-	TRBV6-6	TRBJ2-2	CASSHKGSPNTGELFF
-	TRBV11-3	TRBJ1-4	CASSPDRGYEKLFF
-	TRBV6-5	TRBJ1-5	CASNRQGSNQPQHF
-	TRBV24-1	TRBJ1-5	CATSGGQGDNQPQHF